The T cell receptor (beta chain) under discussion was sequenced for a study of blood T cell repertoires in COVID-19. Germline CDR1 is MNHEY and CDR2 is SMNVEV (reference sequence). The V and J ends lost 5 bases and 0 bases, in that order; junction bases with no gene match: 10. The CDR3 is 17 amino acids. Only in-frame clones appear in the TCRdb table, and some are missing; sequencing was by immunoSEQ multiplex PCR. The table includes about 120,000 clones, 87% detected once. This chain connects TRBV27 to TRBJ1-5; TRBD1 aligns across 7 bases. This sequence was found in a woman aged 50 to 65 with acute or convalescent COVID-19. The sequenced material came from peripheral blood. CDR3 nucleotide sequence: TGTGCCAGCAGTATGACAGGGCCCCGGTATAGCAATCAGCCCCAGCATTTT. The encoded protein is CASSMTGPRYSNQPQHF.